The 31 T cell receptor beta chains reported below all come from one sample, sequenced in a study of tumor-infiltrating lymphocytes in localized non-small cell lung cancer. The protocol was immunoSEQ multiplex PCR, while the TCRdb copy is restricted to in-frame clones and leaves out a portion. This table has some 3,000 clones, approximately 48% appearing once. Sequenced material: uninvolved lung tissue not adjacent to the tumor. These receptors all stem from a human donor with non-small cell lung cancer.

This chain connects TRBV7-3 to TRBJ2-2; the match to TRBD1 covers 7 bases. The germline gives CDR1 SGHTA, CDR2 FQGTGA. V shed 7 bases and J 5 bases; nucleotides not matched to a gene: 7. The CDR3 covers 14 residues. The CDR3 protein is CASKEQGPTGELFF. The CDR3 DNA follows: TGTGCCAGCAAAGAACAGGGGCCTACCGGGGAGCTGTTTTTT. The full variable domain, with the rest looked up from reference TRBV7-3 and TRBJ2-2, is GAGVSQTPSNKVTEKGKYVELRCDPISGHTALYWYRQSLGQGPEFLIYFQGTGAADDSGLPNDRFFAVRPEGSVSTLKIQRTERGDSAVYLCASKEQGPTGELFFGEGSRLTVL.

This clone is labeled large. V gene TRBV25-1 combines with J gene TRBJ2-7; the D gene is possibly TRBD1 (6 bases). Looked up from germline, CDR1 is MGHDK and CDR2 is SYGVNS. The CDR3 consists of 12 residues. The V end was cut by 5 bases, the J end by 4 bases, with 9 bases between. The CDR3 protein is CASSLTGYEQYF. In DNA, the CDR3 is TGTGCCAGCAGTCTTACAGGGTACGAGCAGTACTTC.

This chain uses TRBV2 with TRBJ2-5; 8 nucleotides line up with TRBD2. The CDR3 spans 14 residues. After removal of 4 bases from V and 5 bases from J, the junction contained 6 bases not matched to a gene. CDR1 SNHLY and CDR2 FYNNEI come from the germline V gene. CDR3 loop: CASSGQAGVETQYF. CDR3 nucleotides: TGTGCCAGCAGTGGACAAGCGGGGGTGGAGACCCAGTACTTC.

There are a few counts of this clone. The CDR3 loop reads CASSFLTSFEAFF. CDR3 coding DNA: TGTGCCAGCAGCTTTCTTACGAGTTTTGAAGCTTTCTTT. The chain employs TRBV7-9 and TRBJ1-1; D is unresolved. Trimming left V 3 bases short and J 7 bases short, with 12 bases between. Germline assignment: CDR1 SEHNR and CDR2 FQNEAQ (reference sequence). This CDR3 is built from 13 residues.

The sample holds one count of this clone. The gene calls are TRBV19 and TRBJ1-2; tentative D call: TRBD1 (5 bases). Trimming took off 7 bases at V and 1 base at J, with 13 bases between the two ends. CDR3 length: 14 amino acids. Per germline, CDR1 LNHDA and CDR2 SQIVND (reference sequence). CDR3 DNA sequence: TGTGCCAGTACCCCGACAGCGCGTAACTATGGCTACACCTTC. Its translation is CASTPTARNYGYTF.

This chain joins TRBV30 and TRBJ2-1; 10 positions match TRBD1. Losses at the gene ends were 4 bases for V and 8 bases for J; bases not matched to a gene: 11. Germline-derived CDR1 and CDR2 are GTSNPN and SVGIG (reference sequence). The CDR3 totals 15 residues. The chain's CDR3 is CAWNNDRGLSDEQFF. In DNA, the CDR3 is TGTGCCTGGAACAACGACAGGGGGCTGAGCGATGAGCAGTTCTTC.

This rearrangement joins TRBV19 to TRBJ2-3, with 10 bases that match TRBD1. CDR3 length: 17 residues. Germline V gene data show CDR1 as LNHDA and CDR2 as SQIVND (reference sequence). J gave up 4 bases and V 4 bases, and 11 bases lay outside the gene matches. The chain's CDR3 is CASSTRQGAGRADTQYF. CDR3 in DNA: TGTGCCAGTAGTACCCGACAGGGGGCCGGTAGAGCAGATACGCAGTATTTT. Complete variable domain (other parts from reference TRBV19 and TRBJ2-3): DGGITQSPKYLFRKEGQNVTLSCEQNLNHDAMYWYRQDPGQGLRLIYYSQIVNDFQKGDIAEGYSVSREKKESFPLTVTSAQKNPTAFYLCASSTRQGAGRADTQYFGPGTRLTVL.

The V gene is TRBV10-3, the J gene TRBJ2-7; perhaps TRBD1 as D (6 bases). Trimming cost V 3 bases and J 1 base, with 16 bases left between them. Germline CDR1 and CDR2: ENHRY and SYGVKD. This CDR3 is 16 amino acids long. Written as DNA, the CDR3 is TGTGCCATCAGTGATGCCGACAGGTCGGGATCCTACGAGCAGTACTTC. Protein sequence: CAISDADRSGSYEQYF.

V is TRBV5-6 and J is TRBJ2-5; D might be TRBD1 (5 bases). Trimming removed 0 bases from V and 3 bases from J, with 12 bases in between. The CDR3 consists of 15 residues. The germline gives CDR1 SGHDT, CDR2 YYEEEE. This CDR3 reads CASSLEQGREETQYF. The CDR3 DNA follows: TGTGCCAGCAGCTTGGAGCAGGGTAGGGAAGAGACCCAGTACTTC.

CDR3 sequence reads: CSVVAKEQYF. The CDR3 DNA sequence: TGCAGCGTTGTTGCGAAAGAGCAGTACTTC. The chain joins TRBV29-1 to TRBJ2-7; D is ambiguous. The germline CDR1 and CDR2 sequences are SQVTM and ANQGSEA. The CDR3 runs to 10 residues. V was pared by 4 bases and J by 7 bases, with 8 bases between.

This clone was picked up a small number of times. This chain connects TRBV7-9 to TRBJ1-1; D is unclear. Germline V gene sequence: CDR1 SEHNR, CDR2 FQNEAQ (reference sequence). The CDR3 loop spans 14 amino acids. The ends were cut back, 2 bases at V and 1 base at J, with 8 bases in the middle. This CDR3 reads CASSLSMANTEAFF. In nucleotides, the CDR3 is TGTGCCAGCAGCTTATCTATGGCGAACACTGAAGCTTTCTTT. The full variable domain, completed using reference TRBV7-9 and TRBJ1-1, is DTGVSQNPRHKITKRGQNVTFRCDPISEHNRLYWYRQTLGQGPEFLTYFQNEAQLEKSRLLSDRFSAERPKGSFSTLEIQRTEQGDSAMYLCASSLSMANTEAFFGQGTRLTVV.

The rearrangement joins TRBV11-2 to TRBJ2-3; 7 bases are shared with TRBD2. The length of the CDR3 is 16 residues. V was clipped by 5 bases and J by 4 bases; unmatched bases: 12. CDR1 and CDR2 from the germline V gene are SGHAT and FQNNGV. CDR3 sequence: CASSTIAGGVADTQYF. The DNA of the CDR3 is TGTGCCAGCAGCACAATAGCGGGTGGGGTGGCAGATACGCAGTATTTT. Full variable domain (rest looked up from reference TRBV11-2 and TRBJ2-3): EAGVAQSPRYKIIEKRQSVAFWCNPISGHATLYWYQQILGQGPKLLIQFQNNGVVDDSQLPKDRFSAERLKGVDSTLKIQPAKLEDSAVYLCASSTIAGGVADTQYFGPGTRLTVL.

This clone was picked up a small number of times. The CDR3 loop reads CASSPASGRTDTQYF. For the CDR3, the DNA is TGTGCCAGTAGCCCCGCTAGCGGGAGAACAGATACGCAGTATTTT. The V gene is TRBV19, the J gene TRBJ2-3, with 10 bases identical to TRBD2. J lost 3 bases, V lost 6 bases, and 6 bases had no gene match. Germline V lookup: CDR1 LNHDA, CDR2 SQIVND (reference sequence). The CDR3 runs 15 residues.

The chain employs TRBV30 and TRBJ1-1; 9 bases align to TRBD1. V trimming: 5 bases; J trimming: 1 base; junction bases outside the gene matches: 2. Germline V CDR1 and CDR2: GTSNPN, SVGIG (reference sequence). The CDR3 loop spans 13 amino acids. The CDR3 sequence: CAWGTGRNTEAFF. DNA for the CDR3: TGTGCCTGGGGGACAGGGAGGAACACTGAAGCTTTCTTT.

The V gene is TRBV27, the J gene TRBJ2-7, with D perhaps matching TRBD1 (6 bases). The CDR3 is made up of 14 amino acids. Germline-derived CDR1 and CDR2 are MNHEY and SMNVEV (reference sequence). V was shortened by 5 bases and J by 1 base, with 12 bases between the two germline ends. CDR3 loop: CASSPGTQSYEQYF. For the CDR3, the DNA is TGTGCCAGCAGTCCGGGGACACAGTCCTACGAGCAGTACTTC.

The CDR3 region is CASPGARGNTEAFF. CDR3 nucleotide sequence: TGTGCTTCCCCCGGGGCGCGGGGGAACACTGAAGCTTTCTTT. The rearrangement uses TRBV27 and TRBJ1-1, with D tentatively TRBD1 (5 bases). This CDR3 has 14 amino acids. Germline CDR1 is MNHEY and CDR2 is SMNVEV (reference sequence).

This clone was seen more than once but under ten times. The chain recombines TRBV7-2 with TRBJ1-6; the match to TRBD1 covers 7 bases. Unmatched junction bases numbered 7, after V lost 7 bases and J lost 7 bases. Germline V gene lookup returns CDR1 SGHTA and CDR2 FQGNSA. This CDR3 is built from 14 residues. In DNA, the CDR3 is TGTGCCAGCAACCCTACAGGGGTAAATTCACCCCTCCACTTT. It specifies CASNPTGVNSPLHF.

The chain recombines TRBV10-3 with TRBJ2-1; weak D call: TRBD2 (6 bases). Germline V CDR1 and CDR2: ENHRY, SYGVKD. The CDR3 has 13 amino acids. V gave up 2 bases and J gave up 8 bases, with 10 bases separating them. The chain's CDR3 is CAISEAGRHEQFF. CDR3 in DNA: TGTGCCATCAGTGAGGCGGGGCGGCATGAGCAGTTCTTC.

The CDR3 DNA reads as TGTGCCAGCAGTTTGACAGGGGCTATCTCTGGAAACACCATATATTTT. Translation gives CASSLTGAISGNTIYF. The gene calls are TRBV6-5 and TRBJ1-3; 8 nucleotides match TRBD1. Germline CDR1 is MNHEY and CDR2 is SVGAGI. V trimming: 4 bases; J trimming: 0 bases; junction bases outside the gene matches: 5. The CDR3 loop spans 16 amino acids.

V and J are TRBV27 and TRBJ1-5, with 8 positions matching TRBD1. The CDR3 is 14 residues long. Unmatched junction bases numbered 6, after V lost 6 bases and J lost 5 bases. Germline CDR1 and CDR2: MNHEY and SMNVEV (reference sequence). The CDR3 DNA is TGTGCCAGCAGCAACAGGGGGTCTCATCAGCCCCAGCATTTT. It specifies CASSNRGSHQPQHF.

This chain joins TRBV7-2 and TRBJ1-5; 8 bases are a match to TRBD1. Trimming removed 1 base from V and 0 bases from J; junction bases left unmatched: 5. Germline CDR1 and CDR2: SGHTA and FQGNSA. This CDR3 comprises 17 residues. The CDR3 loop is CASSLVPGGTSNQPQHF. DNA for the CDR3: TGTGCCAGCAGCTTAGTTCCAGGGGGCACTAGCAATCAGCCCCAGCATTTT.

The gene calls are TRBV5-1 and TRBJ2-1; the D is unclear. V was trimmed by 7 bases and J by 5 bases, leaving 13 bases between them. Germline V gene data show CDR1 as SGHRS and CDR2 as YFSETQ. This CDR3 region has 13 residues. CDR3 DNA: TGCGCCAGCGGGTATCTTGGGGACAATGAGCAGTTCTTC. Translation gives CASGYLGDNEQFF.

The V call is TRBV6-5, the J call TRBJ2-7, with 7 bases lining up with TRBD2. The trim removed 8 bases at V and 2 bases at J, leaving 9 bases unmatched. This CDR3 has 14 residues. The V gene's germline CDR1 is MNHEY and CDR2 SVGAGI. CDR3 protein: CASRAPGGTYEQYF. The CDR3 DNA reads as TGTGCCAGCCGTGCCCCGGGGGGAACCTACGAGCAGTACTTC.

The rearrangement joins TRBV7-2 to TRBJ1-6; no clear D. The CDR3 runs 12 residues. The V gene's germline CDR1 is SGHTA and CDR2 FQGNSA. Trimming removed 5 bases from V and 12 bases from J, with 11 bases in between. CDR3 protein: CASSPSGLPLHF. The CDR3 DNA sequence: TGTGCCAGCAGCCCGAGTGGGCTACCCCTCCACTTT.

The DNA for the CDR3 is TGTGCCAGCAGATCCCGCGGGGCCCAAGAGACCCAGTACTTC. Translation gives CASRSRGAQETQYF. The chain is built from TRBV6-5 and TRBJ2-5; the D gene is possibly TRBD2 (6 bases). CDR1 and CDR2 (germline): MNHEY, SVGAGI. Trimming stripped 6 bases from V and 1 base from J, with 12 bases between. The CDR3 covers 14 residues.

This clone is labeled medium-sized. The chain carries TRBV19 and TRBJ1-2, with no clear D. Germline values: CDR1 LNHDA, CDR2 SQIVND (reference sequence). Trimming pared 5 bases from V and 8 bases from J, leaving 12 bases between. The CDR3 is 12 residues long. CDR3 region: CASSDGFGGYTF. In nucleotides, the CDR3 is TGTGCCAGTAGTGACGGTTTTGGGGGCTACACCTTC.

This clone was detected a few times. The chain carries TRBV6-5 and TRBJ2-1; D is ambiguous. Looked up from germline, CDR1 is MNHEY and CDR2 is SVGAGI. V was pared by 11 bases and J by 7 bases, with 15 bases between. The CDR3 has 12 amino acids. CDR3 region: CAASRGTNEQFF. In nucleotides, the CDR3 is TGTGCCGCCAGCCGCGGAACTAATGAGCAGTTCTTC.

The chain is built from TRBV15 and TRBJ1-1; TRBD1 agrees at 7 bases. Germline assignment: CDR1 LNHNV and CDR2 YYDKDF (reference sequence). The length of the CDR3 is 15 residues. V shed 0 bases, J shed 5 bases, and the junction held 6 bases outside the gene matches. DNA for the CDR3: TGTGCCACCAGCAGAGATGTAGGGGGCGGAACTGAAGCTTTCTTT. Protein: CATSRDVGGGTEAFF.

The chain employs TRBV7-9 and TRBJ2-2; D gene ambiguous. The CDR3 runs to 13 residues. V was clipped by 4 bases and J by 2 bases, with 5 bases between them. Germline V gives CDR1 SEHNR, CDR2 FQNEAQ (reference sequence). The CDR3 DNA reads TGTGCCAGCAGCTCTGTCAACACCGGGGAGCTGTTTTTT. It is translated as CASSSVNTGELFF.

The J gene is TRBJ2-5, the V gene TRBV7-6; the D gene is possibly TRBD1 (6 bases). V lost 2 bases, J lost 4 bases, and 11 bases lay in between. The CDR3 loop spans 14 amino acids. Germline V gene lookup returns CDR1 SGHVS and CDR2 FNYEAQ. The CDR3 loop reads CASSLRLGGETQYF. The CDR3 DNA sequence: TGTGCCAGCAGCTTAAGGTTAGGGGGAGAGACCCAGTACTTC.

This clone has a handful of counts. V gene TRBV7-2 combines with J gene TRBJ1-5; D uncertain. CDR1 is SGHTA and CDR2 is FQGNSA in the germline V gene. Trimming took 5 bases from V and 5 from J, leaving 16 bases between them. The CDR3 is 15 residues long. The CDR3 is CASSPRVGADQPQHF. CDR3 nucleotide sequence: TGTGCCAGCAGCCCCCGTGTGGGAGCGGATCAGCCCCAGCATTTT.